These 19 T cell receptor beta chains came from one sample sequenced in a study of blood T cell repertoires in COVID-19. The protocol was immunoSEQ multiplex PCR, while the TCRdb copy is restricted to in-frame clones and leaves out a portion. The sample lists 140,000 to 150,000 clones, roughly 90% occurring once. The material sequenced was PBMCs or T cells enriched from blood (not recorded which). The receptors were sampled from a woman in her twenties or thirties with acute COVID-19.

This clone was detected once. The chain has TRBV25-1 and TRBJ2-1, with 7 positions matching TRBD2. Germline CDR1 MGHDK, CDR2 SYGVNS. The CDR3 has 15 residues. V dropped 1 base and J dropped 5; count of bases not matched to a gene: 5. CDR3 loop: CASSESRLADNEQFF. DNA of the CDR3: TGTGCCAGCAGTGAATCTCGACTAGCCGACAATGAGCAGTTCTTC.

V gene TRBV27 combines with J gene TRBJ2-7; 12 nucleotides agree with TRBD1. Germline-derived CDR1 and CDR2 are MNHEY and SMNVEV (reference sequence). The CDR3 has 15 amino acids. Losses at the gene ends were 7 bases for V and 6 bases for J; bases not matched to a gene: 10. The CDR3 sequence is CASTSIGTGGGEQYF. The CDR3, as DNA: TGTGCCAGCACTTCGATAGGGACAGGGGGCGGCGAGCAGTACTTC.

The chain links TRBV28 to TRBJ2-5, with TRBD1 identical over 11 bases. The CDR3 runs to 15 residues. Germline V lookup: CDR1 MDHEN, CDR2 SYDVKM. The junction had 6 bases not matched to a gene; V was cut back by 5 bases and J by 4 bases. DNA of the CDR3: TGTGCCAGCAGTGCCGGGACAGGGGGGGGAGAGACCCAGTACTTC. Protein sequence: CASSAGTGGGETQYF.

The chain joins TRBV5-4 to TRBJ1-1, with D tentatively TRBD1 (5 bases). The CDR3 is made up of 14 amino acids. The germline CDR1 and CDR2 sequences are SGHNT and YYREEE (reference sequence). V was cut by 3 bases and J by 5 bases, with 14 bases left in between. CDR3 residues: CASSSRGRGTEAFF. CDR3 sequence (DNA): TGTGCCAGCAGCTCCCGGGGGAGAGGGACTGAAGCTTTCTTT.

The V gene is TRBV19, the J gene TRBJ2-3, with TRBD2 matching over 14 bases. Germline lookup yields CDR1 LNHDA and CDR2 SQIVND (reference sequence). V shed 7 bases, J shed 3 bases, and the junction held 3 bases outside the gene matches. The CDR3 contains 15 residues. In DNA form, the CDR3 reads TGTGCCAGTATGACTAGCGGGAGGGTGACAGATACGCAGTATTTT. Amino acid sequence: CASMTSGRVTDTQYF.

The genes are TRBV29-1 and TRBJ1-1, with D possibly being TRBD1 (6 bases). Trimming took off 1 base at V and 2 bases at J, with 11 bases between the two ends. Per germline, CDR1 SQVTM and CDR2 ANQGSEA. The CDR3 covers 14 residues. The CDR3 sequence is CSVEATGTNTEAFF. CDR3 coding DNA: TGCAGCGTTGAAGCCACAGGGACCAACACTGAAGCTTTCTTT.

The chain couples TRBV7-3 to TRBJ2-7; TRBD2 matches at 9 bases. V lost 2 bases, J lost 2 bases, and 4 bases stayed unmatched. The CDR3 runs 15 residues. Germline V gives CDR1 SGHTA, CDR2 FQGTGA. The DNA of the CDR3 is TGTGCCAGCAGCTTAGCGAGCGGGGGGACCTACGAGCAGTACTTC. As protein: CASSLASGGTYEQYF.

V gene TRBV24-1 combines with J gene TRBJ1-5; tentative D call: TRBD1 (6 bases). This CDR3 spans 17 amino acids. Trimming removed 5 bases at V and 0 bases at J, with 16 bases between. CDR1 and CDR2 from the germline V gene are KGHDR and SFDVKD. CDR3 sequence: CATSGKDSTSSNQPQHF. Written as DNA, the CDR3 is TGTGCCACCAGTGGGAAGGACAGTACAAGTAGCAATCAGCCCCAGCATTTT.

J is TRBJ2-3 and V is TRBV28; 8 nucleotides line up with TRBD2. The germline gives CDR1 MDHEN, CDR2 SYDVKM. Trimming at V came to 5 bases and at J to 1 base, leaving 2 bases not matched to a gene. This CDR3 comprises 14 residues. CDR3 nucleotide sequence: TGTGCCAGCAGTCTACTAGCGGGCACAGATACGCAGTATTTT. Translating gives CASSLLAGTDTQYF.

The J gene is TRBJ1-1, the V gene TRBV6-2 or TRBV6-3; 7 nucleotides align to TRBD1. The CDR3 length is 14 residues. Germline V gives CDR1 MNHEY, CDR2 SVGEGT. The V and J ends lost 0 bases and 4 bases, in that order; junction bases with no gene match: 2. This CDR3 is CASSYSSGGTEAFF. The CDR3 coding sequence is TGTGCCAGCAGTTACTCGTCAGGGGGCACTGAAGCTTTCTTT.

The CDR3 loop reads CATIIRTGVQPQHF. The CDR3 bases are TGTGCCACCATCATTCGGACAGGGGTTCAGCCCCAGCATTTT. This chain uses TRBV28 with TRBJ1-5, with 9 bases lining up with TRBD1. The CDR3 consists of 14 residues. Trimming cost V 10 bases and J 6 bases; bases outside gene matches: 10. Germline V gene lookup returns CDR1 MDHEN and CDR2 SYDVKM.

The chain joins TRBV19 to TRBJ1-6; TRBD1 agrees at 7 bases. This CDR3 region has 13 residues. With V trimmed by 3 bases and J by 16 bases, 9 bases remained unmatched. In germline, CDR1 is LNHDA, CDR2 SQIVND (reference sequence). The DNA of the CDR3 is TGTGCCAGTAGTATTGCCGGACAGGCGTCTCTCCACTTT. Translating it yields CASSIAGQASLHF.

The chain joins TRBV5-4 to TRBJ2-7; TRBD1 agrees at 12 bases. J gave up 7 bases and V 4 bases, and 6 bases lay outside the gene matches. Germline V gene lookup returns CDR1 SGHNT and CDR2 YYREEE (reference sequence). This CDR3 comprises 14 residues. The CDR3 is CASSRDRGLYEQYF. The DNA of the CDR3 is TGTGCCAGCAGCCGGGACAGGGGGCTATATGAGCAGTACTTC. The complete variable domain, with remaining parts taken from reference TRBV5-4 and TRBJ2-7, reads ETGVTQSPTHLIKTRGQQVTLRCSSQSGHNTVSWYQQALGQGPQFIFQYYREEENGRGNFPPRFSGLQFPNYSSELNVNALELDDSALYLCASSRDRGLYEQYFGPGTRLTVT.

The chain links TRBV3-1 (or the pseudogene TRBV3-2) to TRBJ1-2, with no clear D. Germline CDR1 LGHDT, CDR2 YNNKEL (reference sequence). V lost 5 bases to trimming and J lost 3 bases, with 19 bases between them. The CDR3 extends over 16 amino acids. CDR3 sequence: CASSESSWRAYYGYTF. Written as DNA, the CDR3 is TGTGCCAGCAGCGAAAGTTCGTGGAGGGCCTACTATGGCTACACCTTC.

The chain couples TRBV25-1 to TRBJ1-5, with a tentative D call TRBD1 (5 bases). CDR1 MGHDK and CDR2 SYGVNS come from the germline V gene. The CDR3 covers 15 residues. V shed 2 bases and J shed 0 bases, with 8 bases lying between them. This CDR3 reads CASSEGDYSNQPQHF. The DNA of the CDR3 is TGTGCCAGCAGTGAAGGGGACTATAGCAATCAGCCCCAGCATTTT.

This chain connects TRBV18 to TRBJ2-7; no firm D call. CDR1 and CDR2 (germline): KGHSH, LQKENI. CDR3 length: 15 amino acids. Trimming took off 0 bases at V and 6 bases at J, with 15 bases between the two ends. CDR3 region: CASSPPSSGWREQYF. The CDR3, as DNA: TGTGCCAGCTCACCACCGAGTTCGGGTTGGCGCGAGCAGTACTTC.

This chain uses TRBV27 with TRBJ2-1; 11 bases are shared with TRBD2. CDR3 size: 14 residues. V lost 3 bases and J lost 6; bases outside the gene matches: 1. Germline V CDR1 and CDR2: MNHEY, SMNVEV (reference sequence). In nucleotides, the CDR3 is TGTGCCAGCAGTTTTAGCGGGAGGGGCAATGAGCAGTTCTTC. Protein sequence: CASSFSGRGNEQFF.

This rearrangement joins TRBV28 to TRBJ2-2; D is perhaps TRBD1 (5 bases). The CDR3 has 13 residues. Trimming took off 4 bases at V and 4 bases at J, with 7 bases between the two ends. Germline CDR1 is MDHEN and CDR2 is SYDVKM. CDR3 residues: CASSWQGTGELFF. The CDR3 bases are TGTGCCAGCAGTTGGCAGGGCACCGGGGAGCTGTTTTTT.

The chain uses TRBV3-1 (or the pseudogene TRBV3-2) and TRBJ1-2; 8 bases match TRBD1. The ends lost 1 base at V and 7 bases at J; junction bases unmatched: 5. Germline-derived CDR1 and CDR2 are LGHDT and YNNKEL (reference sequence). The CDR3 has 14 amino acids. The CDR3 sequence: CASSQGTGPGGYTF. CDR3 nucleotides: TGTGCCAGCAGCCAAGGGACAGGGCCGGGTGGCTACACCTTC.